This T cell receptor beta chain stems from a study of early T cells in non-severe SARS-CoV-2 infection. This clonotype was recorded at least ten times. Individual cDNA molecules were tagged with unique molecular identifiers, the study reported. TCRdb used MiXCR to reprocess the 5' RACE reads, holding one entry per CDR3 protein. The sample yields 20,000 or so distinct CDR3 sequences, less than 5% seen once. This sequence was found in an adult who was a healthcare worker with PCR-confirmed SARS-CoV-2 infection or an uninfected control (not recorded which). Sequenced input: whole blood.

In nucleotides, the CDR3 is TGTGCCATCAGTGAGTCTTCAACAGGGGCGTTGTTAGATACGCAGTATTTT. It encodes CAISESSTGALLDTQYF. This chain links TRBV10-3 with TRBJ2-3; TRBD1 matches at 7 bases. The CDR3 totals 17 residues. V dropped 0 bases and J dropped 5; count of bases not matched to a gene: 11. Germline CDR1 is ENHRY and CDR2 is SYGVKD.